This T cell receptor (beta chain) is drawn from a study of CD8 T cells in Susac syndrome. Sequencing of TCR beta, carried out with a high-throughput approach, was applied to CD8+ and CD4+ T cells from the blood. Negative isolation yielded CD4+ and CD8+ T cells, and FACS enriched TEMRA cells. Roughly 0.45 to 1 ug RNA was reverse transcribed with random hexamers. TCRdb passed the immunoSEQ multiplex PCR reads through MiXCR, listing each CDR3 protein once. The sample includes fewer than 200,000 distinct CDR3 sequences, approximately 94% of them seen just once. V lost 6 bases and J lost 4, with 12 bases in between. Germline V CDR1 and CDR2: SGHTA, FQGTGA. This CDR3 is built from 13 residues.

The sample comprised CD4+ T cells from PBMCs. The gene calls are TRBV7-3 and TRBJ2-5; TRBD2 is a possible D gene (5 bases). This TCR came from a human donor in good health. The CDR3 loop is CASRPRGGETQYF. The CDR3 DNA reads as TGTGCCAGCAGGCCCCGGGGTGGAGAGACCCAGTACTTC.